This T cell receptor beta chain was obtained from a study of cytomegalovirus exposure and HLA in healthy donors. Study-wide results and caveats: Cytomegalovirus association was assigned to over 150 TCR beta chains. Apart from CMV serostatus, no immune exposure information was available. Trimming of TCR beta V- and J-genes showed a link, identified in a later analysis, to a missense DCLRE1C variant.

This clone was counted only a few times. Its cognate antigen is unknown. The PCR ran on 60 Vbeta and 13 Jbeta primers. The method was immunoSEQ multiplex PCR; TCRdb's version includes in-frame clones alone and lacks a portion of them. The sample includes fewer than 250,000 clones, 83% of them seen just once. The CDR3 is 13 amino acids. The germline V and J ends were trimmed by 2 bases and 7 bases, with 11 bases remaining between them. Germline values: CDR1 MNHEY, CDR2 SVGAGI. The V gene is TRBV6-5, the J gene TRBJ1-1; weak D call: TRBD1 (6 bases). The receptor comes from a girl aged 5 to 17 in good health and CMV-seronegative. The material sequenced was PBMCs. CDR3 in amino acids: CASSYVTGGEAFF. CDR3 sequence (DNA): TGTGCCAGCAGTTACGTGACAGGCGGTGAAGCTTTCTTT.